These 21 T cell receptor beta chains were all obtained from the same sample, sequenced in a study of identifying expanded T cells in peripheral blood (dated by TCRdb to between 2019 and 2020). The library was produced with the immunoSEQ multiplex PCR assay. The immuneACCESS repertoire file appears here via TCRdb, limited to in-frame rearrangements. These files lack a portion of the clones; in checked studies, under half of the deficit traces to unresolved V genes, and the cause of the others is not known. For this sample there are about 83,000 clones; 89% appear just once. The top ten clones comprise roughly 2.8% of the sample. Sequences were obtained from blood. These receptors came from a person aged 18 to 75 in good health.

The chain uses TRBV6-6 and TRBJ2-1, with unresolved D. Germline CDR1 reads MNHNY; CDR2 reads SVGAGI (reference sequence). This CDR3 spans 15 amino acids. V gave up 2 bases and J gave up 0 bases, with 8 bases separating them. The DNA for the CDR3 is TGTGCCAGCAGTTACAGCAGTAGCTCCTACAATGAGCAGTTCTTC. This translates into CASSYSSSSYNEQFF.

The rearrangement joins TRBV9 to TRBJ2-3; TRBD2 aligns across 14 bases. Germline values: CDR1 SGDLS, CDR2 YYNGEE. V shed 0 bases and J 5 bases; nucleotides not matched to a gene: 5. The CDR3 contains 17 residues. The CDR3 coding sequence is TGTGCCAGCAGCGTAGGGGGACTAGCGGGGGCAGGAGATACGCAGTATTTT. Protein product: CASSVGGLAGAGDTQYF.

V usage is TRBV27 and J usage is TRBJ1-2; TRBD1 matches 9 bases. Per germline, CDR1 MNHEY and CDR2 SMNVEV (reference sequence). The CDR3 sequence is 13 residues long. The trim removed 6 bases at V and 7 bases at J, leaving 6 bases unmatched. The CDR3 bases are TGTGCCAGCAGCCCCGGACAGGGGAGTGGCTACACCTTC. This codes for CASSPGQGSGYTF.

The table lists this clone with a count of one. V is TRBV15 and J is TRBJ2-2, with 11 bases that match TRBD2. CDR1 LNHNV and CDR2 YYDKDF come from the germline V gene (reference sequence). CDR3 length: 19 residues. V was clipped by 0 bases and J by 1 base; unmatched bases: 7. This CDR3 is CATSRERLAGFVNTGELFF. The CDR3 DNA follows: TGTGCCACCAGCAGAGAAAGACTAGCGGGATTTGTGAACACCGGGGAGCTGTTTTTT.

The rearrangement links TRBV18 to TRBJ2-3; unclear D gene. In germline, CDR1 is KGHSH, CDR2 LQKENI. This CDR3 contains 17 residues. V was pared by 1 base and J by 3 bases, with 17 bases between. In DNA form, the CDR3 reads TGTGCCAGCTCACCACTCCGGCCCTCCGGTGGGACAGATACGCAGTATTTT. This sequence encodes CASSPLRPSGGTDTQYF. Filled out from reference TRBV18 and TRBJ2-3, the complete variable domain reads NAGVMQNPRHLVRRRGQEARLRCSPMKGHSHVYWYRQLPEEGLKFMVYLQKENIIDESGMPKERFSAEFPKEGPSILRIQQVVRGDSAAYFCASSPLRPSGGTDTQYFGPGTRLTVL.

The chain uses TRBV5-8 and TRBJ2-2, with 8 bases fitting TRBD1. The CDR3 sequence is 15 residues long. Per germline, CDR1 SGHTS and CDR2 YDEGEE. The V segment lost 2 bases and the J segment 5 bases; nucleotides outside the gene matches: 5. The CDR3 DNA sequence: TGTGCCAGCAGCTTTGGGGACAGGCCGACCGGGGAGCTGTTTTTT. It translates to CASSFGDRPTGELFF.

The genes are TRBV21-1 and TRBJ1-4; TRBD1 is the table's D call, not checked against the DNA. TRBV21-1 is a pseudogene. The CDR3 length is 17 residues. The CDR3 bases are TGTGCCAGCAGCAAACCAGATTCGGGACAGGGCAAGGAAAAACTGTTTTTT. Translating gives CASSKPDSGQGKEKLFF.

The chain uses TRBV19 and TRBJ2-1; 7 bases align to TRBD2. V gave up 6 bases and J gave up 5 bases; unmatched junction bases: 10. The CDR3 extends over 15 amino acids. The germline V gene has CDR1 LNHDA and CDR2 SQIVND (reference sequence). The CDR3 reads CASRDASGLHNEQFF. The CDR3 DNA reads TGTGCCAGTAGGGACGCTAGCGGTTTACACAATGAGCAGTTCTTC. The full variable domain, completed using reference TRBV19 and TRBJ2-1, is DGGITQSPKYLFRKEGQNVTLSCEQNLNHDAMYWYRQDPGQGLRLIYYSQIVNDFQKGDIAEGYSVSREKKESFPLTVTSAQKNPTAFYLCASRDASGLHNEQFFGPGTRLTVL.

The CDR3 nucleotides read TGTGCCAGTAGTTTGAGGTCTATGGGGACCGGGGAGCTGTTTTTT. Protein product: CASSLRSMGTGELFF. J is TRBJ2-2 and V is TRBV19, with D unclear. Germline CDR1 is LNHDA and CDR2 is SQIVND (reference sequence). The ends were cut back, 5 bases at V and 5 bases at J, with 15 bases in the middle. The CDR3 consists of 15 residues.

The V gene is TRBV9, the J gene TRBJ2-5; 11 nucleotides line up with TRBD2. Trimming at V came to 3 bases and at J to 1 base, leaving 8 bases not matched to a gene. CDR3 length: 17 residues. Germline CDR1 reads SGDLS; CDR2 reads YYNGEE. DNA for the CDR3: TGTGCCAGCAGCGCCAGAGGACTAGCGGGTTCCCAAGAGACCCAGTACTTC. Translating it yields CASSARGLAGSQETQYF.

The CDR3 spells CASSLGSITDTQYF. The CDR3 DNA reads as TGTGCCAGCAGCTTGGGTTCTATCACAGATACGCAGTATTTT. This rearrangement joins TRBV5-6 to TRBJ2-3; D remains unclear. CDR1 is SGHDT and CDR2 is YYEEEE in the germline V gene. The length of the CDR3 is 14 residues. Trimming removed 0 bases from V and 2 bases from J, with 7 bases in between.

CDR3 sequence: CASSLVSGITEAFF. The CDR3 nucleotides read TGTGCCAGCAGCTTAGTATCAGGGATCACTGAAGCTTTCTTT. This chain links TRBV7-9 with TRBJ1-1; the D gene is possibly TRBD1 (5 bases). CDR3 length: 14 amino acids. Germline-derived CDR1 and CDR2 are SEHNR and FQNEAQ (reference sequence). The germline V and J ends were trimmed by 1 base and 4 bases, with 10 bases remaining between them.

This clone came up once. This chain connects TRBV6-4 to TRBJ1-1; unclear D gene. The length of the CDR3 is 13 residues. Germline V CDR1 and CDR2: MRHNA, SNTAGT. Trimming cost V 0 bases and J 0 bases, with 2 bases left between them. This CDR3 is CASSDSVNTEAFF. Written as DNA, the CDR3 is TGTGCCAGCAGTGACTCCGTGAACACTGAAGCTTTCTTT.

This clone was observed a single time. The chain is built from TRBV9 and TRBJ2-7, with D possibly matching TRBD2 (6 bases). This CDR3 is 13 amino acids long. CDR1 and CDR2 from the germline V gene are SGDLS and YYNGEE. Deletions cut 0 bases from V and 2 bases from J, with 6 bases between. This chain's CDR3 is CASSVGLAYEQYF. CDR3 bases: TGTGCCAGCAGCGTAGGACTAGCCTACGAGCAGTACTTC.

The rearrangement joins TRBV18 to TRBJ2-2, with 7 bases fitting TRBD1. Germline assignment: CDR1 KGHSH and CDR2 LQKENI. V lost 2 bases to trimming and J lost 6 bases; unmatched junction nucleotides: 3. The CDR3 length is 14 residues. CDR3 sequence (DNA): TGTGCCAGCTCACCAATACAGGGGTCCGGGGAGCTGTTTTTT. Its translation is CASSPIQGSGELFF.

This clone was detected only a few times. This chain uses TRBV7-2 with TRBJ1-6, with TRBD1 identical over 8 bases. In germline, CDR1 is SGHTA, CDR2 FQGNSA. The CDR3 totals 12 residues. Trimming cost V 5 bases and J 15 bases; bases outside gene matches: 6. The DNA for the CDR3 is TGTGCCAGCAGCGGACAGGGATACGTCCTCCACTTT. This sequence encodes CASSGQGYVLHF.

This sequence joins TRBV7-2 and TRBJ1-2; no firm D call. The CDR3 extends over 17 amino acids. Trimming removed 2 bases at V and 3 bases at J, with 19 bases between. Germline CDR1 SGHTA, CDR2 FQGNSA. CDR3 coding DNA: TGTGCCAGCAGCTTAATTCTGGGCGTGGAAGTGCACTATGGCTACACCTTC. Residues: CASSLILGVEVHYGYTF. Supplemented by reference TRBV7-2 and TRBJ1-2, the full variable domain reads GAGVSQSPSNKVTEKGKDVELRCDPISGHTALYWYRQSLGQGLEFLIYFQGNSAPDKSGLPSDRFSAERTGGSVSTLTIQRTQQEDSAVYLCASSLILGVEVHYGYTFGSGTRLTVV.

The CDR3 sequence is CASSVGRRASGYTF. CDR3 sequence (DNA): TGTGCCAGCAGCGTAGGTAGGAGAGCCTCCGGCTACACCTTC. V usage is TRBV9 and J usage is TRBJ1-2; no definite D call. V shed 0 bases and J shed 8 bases, with 14 bases lying between them. The CDR3 has 14 residues. CDR1 is SGDLS, CDR2 YYNGEE, per germline. The full variable domain, with the rest looked up from reference TRBV9 and TRBJ1-2, is DSGVTQTPKHLITATGQRVTLRCSPRSGDLSVYWYQQSLDQGLQFLIQYYNGEERAKGNILERFSAQQFPDLHSELNLSSLELGDSALYFCASSVGRRASGYTFGSGTRLTVV.

The V and J genes are TRBV6-1 and TRBJ2-5; maybe TRBD1 (5 bases). The CDR3 runs 14 residues. Per germline, CDR1 MNHNS and CDR2 SASEGT. V shed 10 bases and J shed 1 base, with 16 bases lying between them. The CDR3 coding sequence is TGTGCCACCCTGACAGACGGATCCCAAGAGACCCAGTACTTC. Its translation is CATLTDGSQETQYF.

The J gene is TRBJ1-4, the V gene TRBV15, with 7 bases identical to TRBD1. Unmatched junction bases numbered 16, after V lost 4 bases and J lost 5 bases. The CDR3 has 18 residues. CDR1 LNHNV and CDR2 YYDKDF come from the germline V gene (reference sequence). The CDR3 DNA is TGTGCCACCAGCACATCTACAGGGGTTGTTCAACGAAATGAAAAACTGTTTTTT. It is translated as CATSTSTGVVQRNEKLFF. Looking up the rest from reference TRBV15 and TRBJ1-4 gives the full variable domain: DAMVIQNPRYQVTQFGKPVTLSCSQTLNHNVMYWYQQKSSQAPKLLFHYYDKDFNNEADTPDNFQSRRPNTSFCFLDIRSPGLGDTAMYLCATSTSTGVVQRNEKLFFGSGTQLSVL.

The chain combines TRBV6-5 with TRBJ1-1, with 9 bases identical to TRBD1. CDR1 and CDR2 (germline): MNHEY, SVGAGI. Trimming cost V 7 bases and J 1 base; bases outside gene matches: 4. The CDR3 covers 14 residues. The CDR3: CASTTQGANTEAFF. CDR3 nucleotide sequence: TGTGCCAGCACTACACAGGGGGCGAACACTGAAGCTTTCTTT.